This entry lists 8 T cell receptor beta chains sequenced from one sample in a study of T cells in Graves' hyperthyroidism and ophthalmopathy. Template material for amplifying TCR beta CDR3 regions consisted of RNA transcripts. The HTBI set primed first-round TCR CDR3 RT-PCR. TCRdb re-called the multiplex PCR reads through MiXCR, storing one row per CDR3 protein. This table holds some 570,000 distinct CDR3 sequences, under 20% found once. Source material: blood. Receptors were obtained from a woman under 30 with Graves' ophthalmopathy.

J is TRBJ2-3 and V is TRBV2; 9 bases match TRBD1. The CDR3 runs to 13 residues. J gave up 3 bases and V 6 bases, and 1 base lay outside the gene matches. The germline V gene encodes CDR1 SNHLY and CDR2 FYNNEI. CDR3 protein: CASRGTGTDTQYF. Here the CDR3 DNA reads TGTGCCAGCAGGGGGACAGGGACAGATACGCAGTATTTT.

The table lists this clonotype with many counts. The chain recombines TRBV9 with TRBJ1-1, with 11 bases aligning to TRBD1. From germline, CDR1 is SGDLS and CDR2 YYNGEE. This CDR3 is 17 amino acids long. Trimming removed 3 bases from V and 10 bases from J; junction bases left unmatched: 17. In nucleotides, the CDR3 is TGTGCCAGCAGCGATCTCCGGACAGGGGGCGCGAGGTTAGGAGCTTTCTTT. Translated: CASSDLRTGGARLGAFF.

The CDR3 sequence is CASSGQGRNEKLFF. CDR3 bases: TGCGCCAGCAGCGGACAGGGTCGAAATGAAAAACTGTTTTTT. The chain uses TRBV5-1 and TRBJ1-4; 8 bases map to TRBD1. The CDR3 loop spans 14 amino acids. V lost 4 bases to trimming and J lost 5 bases; unmatched junction nucleotides: 4. Germline CDR1 reads SGHRS; CDR2 reads YFSETQ.

This clonotype was observed a handful of times. This sequence joins TRBV7-3 and TRBJ2-3, with TRBD2 matching 10 bases. V lost 0 bases to trimming and J lost 4 bases; unmatched junction nucleotides: 4. The CDR3 sequence is 16 residues long. The germline gives CDR1 SGHTA, CDR2 FQGTGA. The CDR3 reads CASSLTYLAGADTQYF. CDR3 coding DNA: TGTGCCAGCAGCTTAACGTACCTAGCGGGGGCAGATACGCAGTATTTT.

Ten or more counts support this clonotype. The V and J genes are TRBV2 and TRBJ2-3; no reliable D call. CDR1 is SNHLY and CDR2 is FYNNEI in the germline V gene. This CDR3 comprises 11 residues. The V end was cut by 2 bases, the J end by 3 bases, with 0 bases between. The CDR3 here is CASSETDTQYF. The CDR3 coding sequence is TGTGCCAGCAGTGAAACAGATACGCAGTATTTT.

There are many counts of this clonotype. The V call is TRBV5-1, the J call TRBJ2-2, with 11 nucleotides matching TRBD2. This CDR3 region has 17 residues. The V and J ends lost 0 bases and 4 bases, in that order; junction bases with no gene match: 5. Germline values: CDR1 SGHRS, CDR2 YFSETQ. The CDR3 DNA is TGCGCCAGCAGCTTGGGTACTAGCGGGAGAGGCACCGGGGAGCTGTTTTTT. Its translation is CASSLGTSGRGTGELFF.

This clonotype was found a few times. V and J are TRBV28 and TRBJ1-4; D is ambiguous. CDR3 length: 12 residues. Germline CDR1 is MDHEN and CDR2 is SYDVKM. V gave up 4 bases and J gave up 8 bases, with 8 bases separating them. For the CDR3, the DNA is TGTGCCAGCAGTTCAAGAAGGGAAAAACTGTTTTTT. Translating it yields CASSSRREKLFF.

Notes on this clonotype: One junction end does not reproduce the germline sequence, and a read error may be involved. This sequence joins TRBV18 and TRBJ1-3, with 8 bases identical to TRBD1. There are 16 residues in the CDR3. CDR1 and CDR2 from the germline V gene are KGHSH and LQKENI. CDR3 sequence reads: CTSSPLADRAGNTIYF. The CDR3 coding sequence is TGTACCAGCTCACCCCTCGCGGACAGGGCTGGAAACACCATATATTTT.